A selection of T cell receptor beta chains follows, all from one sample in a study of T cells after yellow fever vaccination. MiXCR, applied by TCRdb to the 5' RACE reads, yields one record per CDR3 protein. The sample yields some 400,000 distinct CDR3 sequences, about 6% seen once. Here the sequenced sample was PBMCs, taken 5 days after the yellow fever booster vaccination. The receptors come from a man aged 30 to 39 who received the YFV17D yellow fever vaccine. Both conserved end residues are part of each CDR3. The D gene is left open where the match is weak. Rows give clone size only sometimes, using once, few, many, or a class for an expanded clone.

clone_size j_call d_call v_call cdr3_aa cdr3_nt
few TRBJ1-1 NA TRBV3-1 CASSPPNRASTEAFF TGTGCCAGCAGCCCCCCGAACAGGGCTAGCACTGAAGCTTTCTTT
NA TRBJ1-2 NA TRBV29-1 CSATRSQQGRGYSRNYGYTF TGCAGCGCCACGAGGAGCCAACAGGGCCGGGGGTATAGCCGTAACTATGGCTACACCTTC
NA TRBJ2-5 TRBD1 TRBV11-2 CASSKQGAETQYF TGTGCCAGCAGCAAACAGGGGGCCGAGACCCAGTACTTC
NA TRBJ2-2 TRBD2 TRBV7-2 CASSPPAGGYTGELFF TGTGCCAGCAGCCCCCCAGCGGGAGGTTACACCGGGGAGCTGTTTTTT
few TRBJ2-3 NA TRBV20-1 CSASPSGLKHPSHTDTQYF TGCAGTGCTAGCCCCTCGGGACTGAAACATCCTTCCCACACAGATACGCAGTATTTT
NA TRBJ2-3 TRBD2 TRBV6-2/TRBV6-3 CASKLGTSDLRTDTQYF TGTGCCAGCAAACTCGGGACTAGCGACCTACGCACAGATACGCAGTATTTT
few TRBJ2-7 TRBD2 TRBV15 CATSVTAGDTYEQYF TGTGCCACCAGTGTAACGGCGGGAGATACGTACGAGCAGTACTTC
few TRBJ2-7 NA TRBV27 CASTQLGPYEQYF TGTGCCAGCACCCAACTGGGTCCCTACGAGCAGTACTTC
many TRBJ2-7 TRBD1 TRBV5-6 CASSLDRGSAYEQYF TGTGCCAGCAGCTTGGACAGGGGGTCTGCCTACGAGCAGTACTTC
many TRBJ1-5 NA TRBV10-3 CAISESGYSNQPQHF TGTGCCATCAGTGAGTCGGGGTATAGCAATCAGCCCCAGCATTTT
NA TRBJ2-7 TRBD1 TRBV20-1 CCARGRGRISSYEQYF TGCTGCGCTAGGGGTAGGGGGCGCATTAGTTCCTACGAGCAGTACTTC
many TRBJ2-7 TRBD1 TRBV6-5 CASSYAGQGYEQYF TGTGCCAGCAGTTACGCGGGACAGGGATACGAGCAGTACTTC
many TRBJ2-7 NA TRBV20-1 CSARVDRNSYEQYF TGCAGTGCTAGAGTTGACAGGAACTCCTACGAGCAGTACTTC
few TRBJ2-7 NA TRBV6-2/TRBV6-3 CAGGTETYEQYF TGTGCCGGCGGGACGGAGACCTACGAGCAGTACTTC
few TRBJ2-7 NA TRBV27 CASSPSWEYEQYF TGTGCCAGCAGCCCGAGTTGGGAGTACGAGCAGTACTTC
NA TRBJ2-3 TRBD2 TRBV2 CTCCSQRSGLAVGDTQYF TGTACCTGCTGTTCACAACGCTCAGGACTAGCGGTGGGAGATACGCAGTATTTT